A single sample is the source of the 12 T cell receptor beta chains below, sequenced in a study of cytomegalovirus exposure and HLA in healthy donors (dated by TCRdb to the late 2010s). The method was the immunoSEQ multiplex PCR assay. A mixture of 60 forward primers for TCR Vbeta segments and 13 reverse primers for TCR Jbeta segments was used in the multiplex PCR. The immuneACCESS repertoire file appears here via TCRdb, limited to in-frame rearrangements. These files lack a portion of the clones; in checked studies, under half of the deficit traces to unresolved V genes, and the cause of the others is not known. The sample table lists 180,000 or so clones, over 75% of them with a count of one. The ten biggest clones cover roughly 10% of the sample. Input material: PBMCs. These receptors originate from a man aged 18 to 29 in good health and CMV-seropositive.

This chain uses TRBV25-1 with TRBJ2-5; tentatively, D is TRBD1 (6 bases). Trimming left V 1 base short and J 4 bases short, with 10 bases between. Germline V gene data show CDR1 as MGHDK and CDR2 as SYGVNS. The CDR3 runs 14 residues. CDR3 coding DNA: TGTGCCAGCAGTGAATGGCAGGGGCGAGAGACCCAGTACTTC. Encoded protein: CASSEWQGRETQYF.

CDR3 sequence: CASSVVAGLGETQYF. CDR3 coding DNA: TGTGCCAGCAGCGTAGTAGCGGGGTTGGGGGAAACGCAGTATTTT. The chain recombines TRBV9 with TRBJ2-3, with 8 bases fitting TRBD2. The V and J ends lost 0 bases and 9 bases, in that order; junction bases with no gene match: 9. The CDR3 consists of 15 residues. CDR1 and CDR2 from the germline V gene are SGDLS and YYNGEE.

The CDR3 is CASSPAWGDGGTQYF. Written as DNA, the CDR3 is TGTGCCAGCAGCCCCGCGTGGGGCGACGGTGGGACCCAGTACTTC. The V and J genes are TRBV6-5 and TRBJ2-5; perhaps TRBD1 as D (5 bases). Germline CDR1 MNHEY, CDR2 SVGAGI. Trimming cost V 6 bases and J 7 bases, with 21 bases left between them. This CDR3 region has 15 residues.

CDR3 DNA: TGTGCCAGCAGCCCCCGTTGGGGGGGGGATTCACCCCTCCACTTT. It yields the protein CASSPRWGGDSPLHF. The chain carries TRBV7-2 and TRBJ1-6, with D possibly TRBD1 on 5 matching bases. The CDR3 length is 15 residues. The germline V gene has CDR1 SGHTA and CDR2 FQGNSA. The ends were cut back, 5 bases at V and 8 bases at J, with 16 bases in the middle.

Remarks on this clone: This same CDR3 is encoded by further DNA sequences in the sample. DNA of the CDR3: TGTGCCAGCAGCCTGGCGGGGGGTACGAACAATGAGCAGTTCTTC. This gives the protein CASSLAGGTNNEQFF. The rearrangement links TRBV14 to TRBJ2-1, with TRBD2 matching over 8 bases. With 4 bases clipped from V and 5 bases from J, the junction kept 7 bases outside the gene matches. There are 15 residues in the CDR3. The germline gives CDR1 SGHDN, CDR2 FVKESK. The full variable domain, in which reference TRBV14 and TRBJ2-1 provide the parts outside the CDR3, is EAGVTQFPSHSVIEKGQTVTLRCDPISGHDNLYWYRRVMGKEIKFLLHFVKESKQDESGMPNNRFLAERTGGTYSTLKVQPAELEDSGVYFCASSLAGGTNNEQFFGPGTRLTVL.

This clone came up a few times. This chain connects TRBV7-9 to TRBJ2-7, with D perhaps TRBD1 (6 bases). The germline V and J ends were trimmed by 5 bases and 2 bases, with 13 bases remaining between them. CDR3 size: 14 residues. Germline CDR1 and CDR2: SEHNR and FQNEAQ (reference sequence). In DNA form, the CDR3 reads TGTGCCAGCAGCCATCCGGGACACCCCTACGAGCAGTACTTC. Translating gives CASSHPGHPYEQYF.

This clone was detected once. The chain recombines TRBV7-9 with TRBJ2-7; TRBD2 aligns across 7 bases. J was trimmed by 6 bases and V by 3 bases; bases with no gene match: 8. Germline V CDR1 and CDR2: SEHNR, FQNEAQ (reference sequence). The length of the CDR3 is 14 residues. The CDR3 DNA follows: TGTGCCAGCAGCTTTCCCTCTGGGGAGGGCGAGCAGTACTTC. This translates into CASSFPSGEGEQYF.

Points on this clone: The CDR3 end shows no conserved phenylalanine or tryptophan, and so a read error is likely. The rearrangement uses TRBV19 and TRBJ1-2, with D perhaps TRBD1 (5 bases). V gave up 3 bases and J gave up 4 bases, with 12 bases separating them. CDR1 LNHDA and CDR2 SQIVND come from the germline V gene (reference sequence). The CDR3 spans 14 residues. In DNA form, the CDR3 reads TGTGCCAGTAGTATTCGTACGACAGCCTATGGCTACACCCTC. Amino acid sequence: CASSIRTTAYGYTL.

The V call is TRBV6-6, the J call TRBJ1-3; D may be TRBD1 (6 bases). Looked up from germline, CDR1 is MNHNY and CDR2 is SVGAGI (reference sequence). Trimming removed 5 bases at V and 0 bases at J, with 11 bases between. The CDR3 totals 15 residues. CDR3 DNA: TGTGCCAGCAGTGTGGGACAAAACTCTGGAAACACCATATATTTT. This encodes CASSVGQNSGNTIYF.

The V call is TRBV10-1, the J call TRBJ2-1; 7 bases map to TRBD1. Trimming at V came to 6 bases and at J to 4 bases, leaving 0 bases not matched to a gene. Germline V gene lookup returns CDR1 WNHNN and CDR2 SYGVQD (reference sequence). The CDR3 sequence is 12 residues long. CDR3 nucleotide sequence: TGCGCCAGCAGCAGGGGGTACAATGAGCAGTTCTTC. Protein sequence: CASSRGYNEQFF.

This sequence joins TRBV19 and TRBJ2-3, with TRBD1 matching 8 bases. The germline CDR1 and CDR2 sequences are LNHDA and SQIVND (reference sequence). V lost 7 bases and J lost 3; bases outside the gene matches: 6. This CDR3 spans 14 amino acids. CDR3 protein: CASNRQGATDTQYF. The CDR3, as DNA: TGTGCCAGTAATCGGCAGGGGGCAACAGATACGCAGTATTTT.

The chain employs TRBV5-6 and TRBJ1-6, with 7 bases lining up with TRBD1. CDR1 and CDR2 (germline): SGHDT, YYEEEE. After removal of 1 base from V and 7 bases from J, the junction contained 8 bases not matched to a gene. This CDR3 comprises 16 residues. Here the CDR3 reads CASSLYRRGYNSPLHF. The DNA for the CDR3 is TGTGCCAGCAGCTTGTATCGCAGGGGGTACAATTCACCCCTCCACTTT.